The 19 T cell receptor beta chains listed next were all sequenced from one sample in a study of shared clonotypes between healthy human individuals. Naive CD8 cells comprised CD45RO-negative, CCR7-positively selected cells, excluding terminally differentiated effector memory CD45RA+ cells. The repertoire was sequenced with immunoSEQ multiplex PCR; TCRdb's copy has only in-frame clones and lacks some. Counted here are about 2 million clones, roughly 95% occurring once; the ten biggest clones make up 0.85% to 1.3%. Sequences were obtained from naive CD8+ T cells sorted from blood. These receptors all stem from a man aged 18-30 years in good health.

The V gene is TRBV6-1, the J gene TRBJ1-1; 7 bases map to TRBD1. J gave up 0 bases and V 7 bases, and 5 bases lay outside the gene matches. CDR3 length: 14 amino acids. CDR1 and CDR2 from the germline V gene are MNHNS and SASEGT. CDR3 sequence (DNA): TGTGCCAGCATCGAGGGGGCCGTGAACACTGAAGCTTTCTTT. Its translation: CASIEGAVNTEAFF.

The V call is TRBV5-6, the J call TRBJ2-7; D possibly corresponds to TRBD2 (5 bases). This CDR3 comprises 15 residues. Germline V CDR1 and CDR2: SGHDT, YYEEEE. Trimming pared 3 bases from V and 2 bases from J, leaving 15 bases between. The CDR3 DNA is TGTGCCAGCAGCTCGGGGAGCGGTGGCCCCTACGAGCAGTACTTC. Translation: CASSSGSGGPYEQYF.

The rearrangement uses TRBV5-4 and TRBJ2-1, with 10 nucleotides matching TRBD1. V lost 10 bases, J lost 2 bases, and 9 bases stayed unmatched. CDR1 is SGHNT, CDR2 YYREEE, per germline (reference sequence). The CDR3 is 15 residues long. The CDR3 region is CAVQPGQGTYNEQFF. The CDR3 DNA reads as TGTGCCGTACAACCGGGACAGGGGACCTACAATGAGCAGTTCTTC.

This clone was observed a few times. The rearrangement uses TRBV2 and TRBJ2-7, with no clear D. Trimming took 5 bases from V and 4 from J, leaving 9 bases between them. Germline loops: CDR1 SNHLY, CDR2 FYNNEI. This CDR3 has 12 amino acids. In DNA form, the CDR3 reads TGTGCCAGCAGTCTCTCCCCTTACGAGCAGTACTTC. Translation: CASSLSPYEQYF. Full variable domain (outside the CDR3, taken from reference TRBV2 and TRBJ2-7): EPEVTQTPSHQVTQMGQEVILRCVPISNHLYFYWYRQILGQKVEFLVSFYNNEISEKSEIFDDQFSVERPDGSNFTLKIRSTKLEDSAMYFCASSLSPYEQYFGPGTRLTVT.

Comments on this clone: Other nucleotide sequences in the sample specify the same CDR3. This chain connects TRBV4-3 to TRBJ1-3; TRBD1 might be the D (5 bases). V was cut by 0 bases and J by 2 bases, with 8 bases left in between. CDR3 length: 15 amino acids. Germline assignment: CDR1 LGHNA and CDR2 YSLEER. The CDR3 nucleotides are TGCGCCAGCAGCCAAGACCAGGGTACTGGAAACACCATATATTTT. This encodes CASSQDQGTGNTIYF.

DNA for the CDR3: TGTGCCAGCAGCCGGACAGTCGATCAGCCCCAGCATTTT. Amino acids: CASSRTVDQPQHF. This chain joins TRBV14 and TRBJ1-5; a weak D match, TRBD1 (6 bases). Germline CDR1 is SGHDN and CDR2 is FVKESK. The V end was cut by 4 bases, the J end by 5 bases, with 9 bases between. The length of the CDR3 is 13 residues.

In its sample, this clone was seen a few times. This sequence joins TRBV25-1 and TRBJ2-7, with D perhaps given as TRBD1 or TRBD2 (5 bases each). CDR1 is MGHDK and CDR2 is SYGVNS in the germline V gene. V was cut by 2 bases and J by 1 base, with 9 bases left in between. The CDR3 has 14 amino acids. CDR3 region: CASSEAGTSYEQYF. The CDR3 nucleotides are TGTGCCAGCAGTGAAGCCGGGACGTCCTACGAGCAGTACTTC.

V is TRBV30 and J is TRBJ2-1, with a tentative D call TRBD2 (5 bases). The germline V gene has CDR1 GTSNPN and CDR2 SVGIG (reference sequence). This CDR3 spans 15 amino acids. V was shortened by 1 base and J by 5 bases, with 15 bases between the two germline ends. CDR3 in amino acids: CAWSDDYPKDNEQFF. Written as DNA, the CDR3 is TGTGCCTGGAGTGATGACTATCCCAAAGACAATGAGCAGTTCTTC. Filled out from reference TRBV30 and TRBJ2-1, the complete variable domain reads SQTIHQWPATLVQPVGSPLSLECTVEGTSNPNLYWYRQAAGRGLQLLFYSVGIGQISSEVPQNLSASRPQDRQFILSSKKLLLSDSGFYLCAWSDDYPKDNEQFFGPGTRLTVL.

The DNA for the CDR3 is TGTGCCAGCAGCCACCACGAGGCGCCGTACACAGATACGCAGTATTTT. Translation gives CASSHHEAPYTDTQYF. The V gene is TRBV7-9, the J gene TRBJ2-3, with D unclear. V lost 5 bases and J 2 bases, leaving 17 bases between the germline ends. In germline, CDR1 is SEHNR, CDR2 FQNEAQ (reference sequence). CDR3 length: 16 amino acids.

The CDR3 nucleotides are TGTGCCAGCAGTGGGACTAGCGGGAGGGCCCTCCAAGAGACCCAGTACTTC. Translating gives CASSGTSGRALQETQYF. The V call is TRBV2, the J call TRBJ2-5, with 15 bases identical to TRBD2. Per the germline V gene, CDR1 is SNHLY and CDR2 is FYNNEI. This CDR3 has 17 residues. The V segment lost 4 bases and the J segment 1 base; nucleotides outside the gene matches: 4.

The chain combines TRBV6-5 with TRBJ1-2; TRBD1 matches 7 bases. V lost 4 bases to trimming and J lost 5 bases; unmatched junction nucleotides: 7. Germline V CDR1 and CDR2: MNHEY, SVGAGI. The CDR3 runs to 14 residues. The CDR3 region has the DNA TGTGCCAGCAGTTCGGGACAGTTAGGGTATGGCTACACCTTC. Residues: CASSSGQLGYGYTF.

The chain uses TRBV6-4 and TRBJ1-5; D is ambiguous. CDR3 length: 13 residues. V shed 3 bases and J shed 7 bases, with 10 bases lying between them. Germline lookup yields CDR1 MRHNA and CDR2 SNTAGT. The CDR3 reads CASSERIGQPQHF. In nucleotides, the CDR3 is TGTGCCAGCAGTGAAAGAATCGGCCAGCCCCAGCATTTT.

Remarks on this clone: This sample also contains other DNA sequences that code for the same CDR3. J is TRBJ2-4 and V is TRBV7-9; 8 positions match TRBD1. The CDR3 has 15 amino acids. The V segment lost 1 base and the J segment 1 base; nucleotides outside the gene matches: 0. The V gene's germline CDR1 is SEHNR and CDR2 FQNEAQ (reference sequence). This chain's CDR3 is CASSLGQGAKNIQYF. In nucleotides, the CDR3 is TGTGCCAGCAGCTTAGGACAGGGGGCCAAAAACATTCAGTACTTC.

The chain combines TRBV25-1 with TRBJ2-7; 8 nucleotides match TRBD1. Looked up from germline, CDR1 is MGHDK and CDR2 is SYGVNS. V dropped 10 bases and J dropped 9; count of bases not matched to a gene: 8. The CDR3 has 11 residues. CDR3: CATQTGTGQYF. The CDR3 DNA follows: TGTGCCACACAGACCGGGACAGGGCAGTACTTC.

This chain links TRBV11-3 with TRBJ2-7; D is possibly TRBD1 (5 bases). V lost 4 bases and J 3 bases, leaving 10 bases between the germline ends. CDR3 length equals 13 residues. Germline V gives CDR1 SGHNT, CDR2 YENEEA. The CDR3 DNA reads TGTGCCAGCAGCTCTCCAGGGAACTACGAGCAGTACTTC. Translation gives CASSSPGNYEQYF.

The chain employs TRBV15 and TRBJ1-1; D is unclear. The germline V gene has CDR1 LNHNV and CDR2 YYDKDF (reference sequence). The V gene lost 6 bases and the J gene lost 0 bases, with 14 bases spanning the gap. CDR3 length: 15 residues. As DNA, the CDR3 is TGTGCCACCAGGTCGGCAGAAACCATGAACACTGAAGCTTTCTTT. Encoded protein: CATRSAETMNTEAFF.

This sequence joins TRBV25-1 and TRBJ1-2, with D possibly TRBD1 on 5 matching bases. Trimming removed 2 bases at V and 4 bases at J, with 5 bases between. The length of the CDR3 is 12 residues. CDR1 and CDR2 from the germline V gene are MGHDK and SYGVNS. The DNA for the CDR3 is TGTGCCAGCAGTGAACAGGGCTATGGCTACACCTTC. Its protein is CASSEQGYGYTF.

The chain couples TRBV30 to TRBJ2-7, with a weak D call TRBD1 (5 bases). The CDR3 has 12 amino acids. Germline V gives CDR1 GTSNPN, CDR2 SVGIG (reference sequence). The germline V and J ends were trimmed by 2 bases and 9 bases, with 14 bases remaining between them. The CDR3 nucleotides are TGTGCCTGGAGTCAAGGGGTCGGCGGGCAGTACTTC. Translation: CAWSQGVGGQYF.

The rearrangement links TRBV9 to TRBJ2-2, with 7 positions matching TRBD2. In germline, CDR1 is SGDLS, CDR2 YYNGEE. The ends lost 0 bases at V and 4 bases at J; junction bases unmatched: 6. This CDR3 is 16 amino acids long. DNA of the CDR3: TGTGCCAGCAGCGTAGACCGGGGAGGGAGCACCGGGGAGCTGTTTTTT. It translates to CASSVDRGGSTGELFF.